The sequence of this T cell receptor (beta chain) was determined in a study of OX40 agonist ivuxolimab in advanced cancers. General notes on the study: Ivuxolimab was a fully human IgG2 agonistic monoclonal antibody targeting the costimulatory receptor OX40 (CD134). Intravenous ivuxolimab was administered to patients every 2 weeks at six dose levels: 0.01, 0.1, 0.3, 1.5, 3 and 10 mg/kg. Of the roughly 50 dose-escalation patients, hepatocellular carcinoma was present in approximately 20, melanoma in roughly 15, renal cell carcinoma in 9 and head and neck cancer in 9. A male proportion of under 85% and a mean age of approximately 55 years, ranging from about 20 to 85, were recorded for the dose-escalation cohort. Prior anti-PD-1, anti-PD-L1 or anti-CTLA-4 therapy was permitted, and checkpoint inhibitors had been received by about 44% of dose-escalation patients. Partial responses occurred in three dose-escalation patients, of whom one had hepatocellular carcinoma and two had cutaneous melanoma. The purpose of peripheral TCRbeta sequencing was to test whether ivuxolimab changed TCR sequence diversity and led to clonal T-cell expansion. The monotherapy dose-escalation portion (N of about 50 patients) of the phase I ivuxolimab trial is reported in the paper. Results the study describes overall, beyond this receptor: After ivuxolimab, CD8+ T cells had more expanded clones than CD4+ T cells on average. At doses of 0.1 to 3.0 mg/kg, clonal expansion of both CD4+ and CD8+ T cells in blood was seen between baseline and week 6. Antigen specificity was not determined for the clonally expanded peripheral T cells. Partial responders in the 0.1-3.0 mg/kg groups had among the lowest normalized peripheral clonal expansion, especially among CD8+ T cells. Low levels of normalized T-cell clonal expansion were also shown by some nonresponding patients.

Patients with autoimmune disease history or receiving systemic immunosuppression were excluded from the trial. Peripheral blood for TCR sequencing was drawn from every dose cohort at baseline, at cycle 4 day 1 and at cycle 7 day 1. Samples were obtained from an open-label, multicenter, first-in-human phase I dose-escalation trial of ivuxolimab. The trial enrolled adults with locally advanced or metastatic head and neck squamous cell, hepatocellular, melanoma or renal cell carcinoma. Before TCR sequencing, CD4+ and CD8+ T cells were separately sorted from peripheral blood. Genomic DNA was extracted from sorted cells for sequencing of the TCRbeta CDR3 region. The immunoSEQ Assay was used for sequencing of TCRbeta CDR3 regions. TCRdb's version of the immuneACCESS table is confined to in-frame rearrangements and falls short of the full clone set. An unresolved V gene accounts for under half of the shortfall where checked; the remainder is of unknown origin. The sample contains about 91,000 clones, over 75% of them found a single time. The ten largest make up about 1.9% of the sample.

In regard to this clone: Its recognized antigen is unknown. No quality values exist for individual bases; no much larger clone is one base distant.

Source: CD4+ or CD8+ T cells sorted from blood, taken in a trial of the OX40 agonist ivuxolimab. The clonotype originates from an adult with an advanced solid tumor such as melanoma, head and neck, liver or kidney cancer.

The nucleotide sequence is TGTGCCAGCGTAACAGGGAGCTCTGGGGCCAACGTCCTGACTTTC. Translated, it gives CASVTGSSGANVLTF. The chain is made from TRBV6-1 and TRBJ2-6; the D gene is perhaps TRBD1, on 6 matching bases. Trimming costs V 8 bases and J 0 bases, and their ends lie 11 bases apart. CDR1 and CDR2 were assigned from the germline V gene as MNHNS and SASEGT. Taken from cysteine to phenylalanine, the CDR3 has 15 residues. The kept DNA is CDR3 alone, 45 bases in frame from the first base.